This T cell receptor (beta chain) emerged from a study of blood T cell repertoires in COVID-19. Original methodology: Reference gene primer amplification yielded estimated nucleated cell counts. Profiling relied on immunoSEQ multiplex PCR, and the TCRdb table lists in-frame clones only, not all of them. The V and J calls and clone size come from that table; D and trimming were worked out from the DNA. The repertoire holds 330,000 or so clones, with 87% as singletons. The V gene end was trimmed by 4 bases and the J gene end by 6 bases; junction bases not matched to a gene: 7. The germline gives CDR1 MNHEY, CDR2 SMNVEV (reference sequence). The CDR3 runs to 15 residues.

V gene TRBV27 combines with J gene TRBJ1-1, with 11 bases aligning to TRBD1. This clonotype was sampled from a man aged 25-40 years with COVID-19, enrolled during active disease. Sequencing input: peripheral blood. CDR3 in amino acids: CASSSPDRGQSEAFF. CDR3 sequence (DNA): TGTGCCAGCAGTTCCCCGGACAGGGGGCAATCTGAAGCTTTCTTT.